This TCR beta chain derives from a study of OX40 agonist ivuxolimab in advanced cancers. Across the study: A mean age of roughly 60 years, range about 20 to 79, was recorded, and 80% to 90% were male.

Sequencing used immunoSEQ multiplex PCR; TCRdb keeps in-frame clones, though not all of them. Of about 46,000 clones detected, about 90% appear once; the ten largest clones hold 56%. Notes on the study in general: Partly responding patients at 0.1-3.0 mg/kg showed some of the smallest clonal expansion. The CD4+ and CD8+ T cells in the blood had expanded clonally by week 6 at 0.1 to 3.0 mg/kg. Expanded clones were, on average, more numerous among CD8+ T cells than CD4+.

Trimming shortened V by 0 bases and J by 5 bases, and 16 bases separated the two germline ends. The CDR3 loop spans 16 amino acids. Germline CDR1 and CDR2: SGDLS and YYNGEE. To note about this clone: As yet, its antigen is unknown.

The clonotype comes from an adult with an advanced solid tumor such as melanoma, head and neck, liver or kidney cancer. The V call is TRBV9, the J call TRBJ2-3, with a tentative D call TRBD2 (6 bases). The sequenced sample was CD4+ or CD8+ T cells sorted from blood, obtained in a trial of the OX40 agonist ivuxolimab. The DNA for the CDR3 is TGTGCCAGCAGCGTAGATTGGAGGGCTGATGGAGATACGCAGTATTTT. It encodes CASSVDWRADGDTQYF.